The clone carrying this T cell receptor beta chain was picked up many times. What it binds is unknown. This sample is drawn from a study of identical twins. The study's findings and limits: Modelling underestimated the level of out-of-frame TCR alpha sharing observed in monozygotic twins.

A universal primer site was incorporated via template switching, and the cDNA contained unique molecular identifiers. TCRdb re-derived calls from the 5' RACE reads in MiXCR, one entry per CDR3 protein. The repertoire holds around 1.7 million distinct CDR3 sequences, with under 35% as singletons. V dropped 3 bases and J dropped 8 bases, with 5 bases sitting between them. The CDR3 is 11 residues long. The receptor's source is a newborn girl in good health. The sequenced material came from cord blood. This sequence joins TRBV12-3 or TRBV12-4 and TRBJ2-1; D uncertain. The CDR3 protein is CASSFRDEQFF. In nucleotides, the CDR3 is TGTGCCAGCAGTTTTCGGGATGAGCAGTTCTTC.